These 27 T cell receptor beta chains originate from one sample sequenced in a study of beta chain features in type 1 diabetes (dated by TCRdb to between 2018 and 2020). The research as a whole found: In all four CD4+ subsets, TCRB CDR3 length was moderately but significantly shorter in type 1 diabetes patients.

These receptors' antigens are unknown. Library prep was done by the immunoSEQ multiplex PCR assay. The High Capacity cDNA Reverse Transcription Kit was used to reverse transcribe all of the isolated RNA, meaning that expressed TCRB transcripts were what got sequenced. This immuneACCESS table, as held by TCRdb, lists in-frame sequences with V and J called but not all clones. Of the missing ones, under half trace to an unresolved V gene in checked studies; the others have no known cause. The table for this sample lists more than 250,000 clones; 15% of them were counted only once. Approximately 0.015% of the sample goes to the ten largest clones. The sequenced sample was naive CD4+ T cells from blood. The label giving this sample's cell subset or site can be read as: true naive CD4+ T cells. The source is a man aged 18 to 30 with type 1 diabetes.

This clone showed up just a few times. The V gene is TRBV9, the J gene TRBJ2-1; 13 bases agree with TRBD2. The germline gives CDR1 SGDLS, CDR2 YYNGEE. V dropped 3 bases and J dropped 4; count of bases not matched to a gene: 4. The CDR3 spans 16 residues. The CDR3 nucleotides read TGTGCCAGCAGCGCCGGGACTAGCGGGATATACAATGAGCAGTTCTTC. This translates into CASSAGTSGIYNEQFF.

J is TRBJ1-5 and V is TRBV5-1; 10 bases agree with TRBD1. J gave up 0 bases and V 3 bases, and 0 bases lay outside the gene matches. CDR1 and CDR2 from the germline V gene are SGHRS and YFSETQ. The CDR3 totals 15 residues. CDR3 in DNA: TGCGCCAGCAGCTGGACAGGGGGTAGCAATCAGCCCCAGCATTTT. This encodes CASSWTGGSNQPQHF.

This clone was detected a few times. The chain's CDR3 is CASSGDRATYNEQFF. CDR3 nucleotide sequence: TGTGCCAGCAGCGGGGACAGGGCGACCTACAATGAGCAGTTCTTC. This sequence joins TRBV2 and TRBJ2-1; 9 nucleotides agree with TRBD1. The germline CDR1 and CDR2 sequences are SNHLY and FYNNEI. With V trimmed by 6 bases and J by 2 bases, 5 bases remained unmatched. This CDR3 region has 15 residues.

This clone came up a few times. The V call is TRBV29-1, the J call TRBJ1-1; 9 bases align to TRBD1. Germline V CDR1 and CDR2: SQVTM, ANQGSEA. The junction had 6 bases not matched to a gene; V was cut back by 4 bases and J by 0 bases. The CDR3 sequence is 15 residues long. CDR3 loop: CSVGGTGYMNTEAFF. The CDR3 DNA sequence: TGCAGCGTTGGCGGGACAGGGTACATGAACACTGAAGCTTTCTTT.

The J gene is TRBJ2-3, the V gene TRBV5-1; a possible D gene is TRBD2 (5 bases). Trimming pared 3 bases from V and 4 bases from J, leaving 6 bases between. This CDR3 spans 12 amino acids. In germline, CDR1 is SGHRS, CDR2 YFSETQ. In nucleotides, the CDR3 is TGCGCCAGCAGCTCGGACTCAGATACGCAGTATTTT. Translating gives CASSSDSDTQYF.

The rearrangement joins TRBV19 to TRBJ2-7, with D perhaps TRBD2 (7 bases). Germline V gene lookup returns CDR1 LNHDA and CDR2 SQIVND (reference sequence). V dropped 1 base and J dropped 2 bases, with 15 bases sitting between them. The CDR3 has 16 residues. The CDR3 DNA follows: TGTGCCAGTAGTATAGGCGCAGGGGAGGGAACCTACGAGCAGTACTTC. It is translated as CASSIGAGEGTYEQYF.

This clone was observed a handful of times. V and J are TRBV18 and TRBJ1-1; 10 bases are shared with TRBD1. Germline loops: CDR1 KGHSH, CDR2 LQKENI. After removal of 6 bases from V and 5 bases from J, the junction contained 12 bases not matched to a gene. CDR3 size: 16 residues. CDR3 loop: CASSPLDRGQTTEAFF. The CDR3 DNA sequence: TGTGCCAGCTCGCCCCTCGACAGGGGGCAAACGACTGAAGCTTTCTTT.

The chain carries TRBV30 and TRBJ2-1; D possibly corresponds to TRBD2 (6 bases). The CDR3 sequence is 15 residues long. The ends were cut back, 0 bases at V and 0 bases at J, with 9 bases in the middle. Germline V lookup: CDR1 GTSNPN, CDR2 SVGIG (reference sequence). In DNA, the CDR3 is TGTGCCTGGAGTGTAGGAGCGGGCTCCTACAATGAGCAGTTCTTC. The encoded protein is CAWSVGAGSYNEQFF. Complete variable domain (other parts from reference TRBV30 and TRBJ2-1): SQTIHQWPATLVQPVGSPLSLECTVEGTSNPNLYWYRQAAGRGLQLLFYSVGIGQISSEVPQNLSASRPQDRQFILSSKKLLLSDSGFYLCAWSVGAGSYNEQFFGPGTRLTVL.

V is TRBV9 and J is TRBJ2-3; 8 bases line up with TRBD2. Germline assignment: CDR1 SGDLS and CDR2 YYNGEE. V lost 0 bases and J lost 2; bases outside the gene matches: 8. The CDR3 is 17 amino acids. In nucleotides, the CDR3 is TGTGCCAGCAGCGTAGGTTCGGTAGCGGGACCCACAGATACGCAGTATTTT. It is translated as CASSVGSVAGPTDTQYF.

This clone showed up just a few times. V is TRBV5-1 and J is TRBJ2-1, with 9 bases aligning to TRBD2. The CDR3 is made up of 15 amino acids. Germline V gene lookup returns CDR1 SGHRS and CDR2 YFSETQ. V shed 1 base, J shed 5 bases, and the junction held 4 bases outside the gene matches. The DNA for the CDR3 is TGCGCCAGCAGCTTGCAGCCTAGCGGGGACAATGAGCAGTTCTTC. It yields the protein CASSLQPSGDNEQFF.

The CDR3 DNA reads as TGTGCCAGCACCGTTTTCGATAGACAGGGTGCGGGCTACACCTTC. Translated: CASTVFDRQGAGYTF. The J gene is TRBJ1-2, the V gene TRBV7-9, with 7 bases aligning to TRBD1. This CDR3 is 15 amino acids long. From germline, CDR1 is SEHNR and CDR2 FQNEAQ (reference sequence). The ends lost 7 bases at V and 8 bases at J; junction bases unmatched: 16.

This clone turned up a few times. Other DNA variants within this sample encode the same CDR3. The chain is built from TRBV7-2 and TRBJ2-6; D is possibly TRBD2 (5 bases). The CDR3 length is 15 residues. V shed 5 bases and J shed 4 bases, with 12 bases lying between them. The germline gives CDR1 SGHTA, CDR2 FQGNSA. DNA of the CDR3: TGTGCCAGCAGCCCCCGGGGTTCCGGGGCCAACGTCCTGACTTTC. Protein product: CASSPRGSGANVLTF.

The gene calls are TRBV27 and TRBJ1-1; D is undetermined. The CDR3 is 16 amino acids. Germline CDR1 reads MNHEY; CDR2 reads SMNVEV (reference sequence). The V end was cut by 5 bases, the J end by 3 bases, with 19 bases between. The CDR3 protein is CASSPLGRGRDTEAFF. The CDR3 nucleotides are TGTGCCAGCAGTCCCCTCGGGAGAGGGAGGGACACTGAAGCTTTCTTT.

This clone showed up just a few times. The DNA for the CDR3 is TGCAGTGCTAGTACAACAGATACGCAGTATTTT. Residues: CSASTTDTQYF. J is TRBJ2-3 and V is TRBV20-1; no firm D call. This CDR3 is built from 11 residues. Germline V lookup: CDR1 DFQATT, CDR2 SNEGSKA (reference sequence). Trimming cost V 3 bases and J 3 bases, with 4 bases left between them.

This rearrangement joins TRBV19 to TRBJ2-2; no definite D call. The CDR3 sequence is 14 residues long. V was trimmed by 8 bases and J by 7 bases, leaving 17 bases between them. Looked up from germline, CDR1 is LNHDA and CDR2 is SQIVND (reference sequence). CDR3 sequence reads: CASSQHQVYGELFF. CDR3 sequence (DNA): TGTGCCAGTTCTCAGCATCAGGTATACGGGGAGCTGTTTTTT.

The chain employs TRBV27 and TRBJ2-7, with D unresolved. Per the germline V gene, CDR1 is MNHEY and CDR2 is SMNVEV (reference sequence). V was clipped by 4 bases and J by 0 bases, with 10 bases between them. The CDR3 runs 14 residues. The CDR3 DNA is TGTGCCAGCAGTTCCTGGCTAGGCTCCTACGAGCAGTACTTC. Protein: CASSSWLGSYEQYF.

This clone was detected a few times. Here the CDR3 reads CAWSVRRGNEQFF. The CDR3, as DNA: TGTGCCTGGAGTGTACGCAGGGGAAATGAGCAGTTCTTC. This rearrangement joins TRBV30 to TRBJ2-1; D is perhaps TRBD1 (6 bases). Trimming shortened V by 0 bases and J by 7 bases, and 10 bases separated the two germline ends. The CDR3 spans 13 residues. Germline lookup yields CDR1 GTSNPN and CDR2 SVGIG (reference sequence).

The V gene is TRBV25-1, the J gene TRBJ2-7; 8 bases match TRBD1. The germline V gene encodes CDR1 MGHDK and CDR2 SYGVNS. The V segment lost 6 bases and the J segment 4 bases; nucleotides outside the gene matches: 8. The CDR3 sequence is 14 residues long. CDR3 sequence reads: CASSGTGGIYEQYF. Here the CDR3 DNA reads TGTGCCAGCAGCGGAACAGGGGGTATTTACGAGCAGTACTTC.

The J gene is TRBJ2-1, the V gene TRBV19; 9 bases are shared with TRBD2. Losses at the gene ends were 6 bases for V and 4 bases for J; bases not matched to a gene: 19. Per the germline V gene, CDR1 is LNHDA and CDR2 is SQIVND (reference sequence). The CDR3 is 19 residues long. The CDR3 DNA follows: TGTGCCAGTAGGAAAAATCCCTTGTTAGCGGGAGCTGGGTACAATGAGCAGTTCTTC. As protein: CASRKNPLLAGAGYNEQFF.

This chain uses TRBV25-1 with TRBJ2-3, with 11 positions matching TRBD2. The ends lost 2 bases at V and 7 bases at J; junction bases unmatched: 8. Germline loops: CDR1 MGHDK, CDR2 SYGVNS. The CDR3 is 16 residues long. CDR3 nucleotides: TGTGCCAGCAGTGAAAGTGCTAGCGGGAGGAGAAATACGCAGTATTTT. This encodes CASSESASGRRNTQYF.

This clone has only a few counts. The V and J genes are TRBV7-2 and TRBJ2-7, with D tentatively TRBD1 (6 bases). There are 13 residues in the CDR3. Trimming cost V 6 bases and J 4 bases, with 13 bases left between them. Germline V gene sequence: CDR1 SGHTA, CDR2 FQGNSA. The CDR3, as DNA: TGTGCCAGCAGATCGCCCCAGGGGTACGAGCAGTACTTC. Translation gives CASRSPQGYEQYF.

In its sample, this clone was seen a few times. This rearrangement joins TRBV28 to TRBJ1-4, with D uncertain. This CDR3 is 16 amino acids long. V was trimmed by 3 bases and J by 5 bases, leaving 16 bases between them. The V gene's germline CDR1 is MDHEN and CDR2 SYDVKM. This CDR3 reads CASSLVSDRRNEKLFF. The CDR3 DNA reads TGTGCCAGCAGTTTGGTCAGCGACCGACGAAATGAAAAACTGTTTTTT.

This chain connects TRBV4-3 to TRBJ2-2; TRBD1 aligns across 8 bases. This CDR3 contains 14 residues. Germline V CDR1 and CDR2: LGHNA, YSLEER. J lost 4 bases, V lost 7 bases, and 5 bases had no gene match. The CDR3 region is CASKTGVGTGELFF. The DNA for the CDR3 is TGCGCCAGCAAGACAGGGGTCGGCACCGGGGAGCTGTTTTTT.

V usage is TRBV7-2 and J usage is TRBJ2-5, with D possibly matching TRBD2 (6 bases). This CDR3 spans 15 amino acids. V was trimmed by 3 bases and J by 4 bases, leaving 15 bases between them. Per germline, CDR1 SGHTA and CDR2 FQGNSA. Here the CDR3 reads CASSFYPGGLETQYF. CDR3 coding DNA: TGTGCCAGCAGCTTTTATCCTGGGGGGTTAGAGACCCAGTACTTC.

This clone came up a few times. The CDR3 region is CASSWDKPNQPQHF. For the CDR3, the DNA is TGTGCCAGCAGTTGGGACAAACCCAATCAGCCCCAGCATTTT. This rearrangement joins TRBV6-6 to TRBJ1-5, with a possible D match to TRBD1 (6 bases). The ends were cut back, 4 bases at V and 3 bases at J, with 10 bases in the middle. The CDR3 is 14 residues long. Germline loops: CDR1 MNHNY, CDR2 SVGAGI (reference sequence).

V gene TRBV4-3 combines with J gene TRBJ2-7, with 10 bases that match TRBD1. V shed 2 bases and J 4 bases; nucleotides not matched to a gene: 2. Germline-derived CDR1 and CDR2 are LGHNA and YSLEER. The CDR3 extends over 14 amino acids. The CDR3: CASSQRTGGYEQYF. CDR3 sequence (DNA): TGCGCCAGCAGCCAACGGACAGGGGGTTACGAGCAGTACTTC.

This clone was seen more than once but under ten times. The rearrangement joins TRBV7-2 to TRBJ1-5; D possibly corresponds to TRBD1 (6 bases). Germline V gene lookup returns CDR1 SGHTA and CDR2 FQGNSA. CDR3 length equals 15 residues. V dropped 1 base and J dropped 4 bases, with 11 bases sitting between them. As DNA, the CDR3 is TGTGCCAGCAGCTTAGGCCTGAGGGGGAATCAGCCCCAGCATTTT. It is translated as CASSLGLRGNQPQHF.